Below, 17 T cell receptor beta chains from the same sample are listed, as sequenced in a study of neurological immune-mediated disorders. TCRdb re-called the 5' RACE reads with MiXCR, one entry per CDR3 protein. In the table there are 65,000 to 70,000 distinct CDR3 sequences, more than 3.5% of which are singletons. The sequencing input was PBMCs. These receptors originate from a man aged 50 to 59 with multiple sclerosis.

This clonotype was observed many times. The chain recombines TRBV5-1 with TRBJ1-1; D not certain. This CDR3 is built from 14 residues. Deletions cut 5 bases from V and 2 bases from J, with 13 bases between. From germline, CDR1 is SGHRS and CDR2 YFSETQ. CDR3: CASRNGPGNTEAFF. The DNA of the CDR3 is TGCGCCAGCAGGAATGGCCCAGGCAACACTGAAGCTTTCTTT.

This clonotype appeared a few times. The CDR3 DNA is TGTGCCAGCAGCTTGGAACAGTTGAACACTGAAGCTTTCTTT. Translated: CASSLEQLNTEAFF. This chain joins TRBV5-4 and TRBJ1-1, with D uncertain. The CDR3 has 14 amino acids. Germline CDR1 and CDR2: SGHNT and YYREEE (reference sequence). Trimming cost V 0 bases and J 0 bases, with 6 bases left between them.

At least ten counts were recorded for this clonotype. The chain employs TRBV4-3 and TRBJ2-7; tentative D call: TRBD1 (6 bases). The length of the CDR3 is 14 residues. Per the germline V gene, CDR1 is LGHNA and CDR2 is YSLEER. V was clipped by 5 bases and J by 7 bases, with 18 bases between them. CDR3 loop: CASSAQTGDWEQYF. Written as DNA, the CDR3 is TGCGCCAGCAGCGCTCAGACAGGAGACTGGGAGCAGTACTTC.

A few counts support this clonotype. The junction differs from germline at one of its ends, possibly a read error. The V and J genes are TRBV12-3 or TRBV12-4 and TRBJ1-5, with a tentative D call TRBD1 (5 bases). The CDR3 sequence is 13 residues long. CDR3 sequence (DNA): TGTGCCAGCACCTCAGGGCCTGATCAGCCCCAGAATTTT. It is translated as CASTSGPDQPQNF.

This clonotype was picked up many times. The CDR3, as DNA: TGCGCCAGCAGCTTGTACGATCGGTCTTGGAACACTGAAGCTTTCTTT. Amino acid sequence: CASSLYDRSWNTEAFF. The rearrangement uses TRBV5-1 and TRBJ1-1; D is undetermined. This CDR3 is 16 amino acids long. Germline loops: CDR1 SGHRS, CDR2 YFSETQ. V lost 1 base, J lost 1 base, and 14 bases lay in between.

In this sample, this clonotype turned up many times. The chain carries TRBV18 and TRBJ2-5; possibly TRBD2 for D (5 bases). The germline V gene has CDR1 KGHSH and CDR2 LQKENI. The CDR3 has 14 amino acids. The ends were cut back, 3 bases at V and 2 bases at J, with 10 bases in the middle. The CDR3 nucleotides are TGTGCCAGCTCACCGCCCGGGGAGCAAGAGACCCAGTACTTC. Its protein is CASSPPGEQETQYF.

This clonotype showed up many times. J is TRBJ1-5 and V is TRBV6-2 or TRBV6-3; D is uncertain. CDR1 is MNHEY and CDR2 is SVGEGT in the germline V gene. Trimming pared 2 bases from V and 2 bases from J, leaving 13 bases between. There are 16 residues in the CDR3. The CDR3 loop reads CASSYLLPRGNQPQHF. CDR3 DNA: TGTGCCAGCAGTTACCTACTCCCTAGGGGCAATCAGCCCCAGCATTTT.

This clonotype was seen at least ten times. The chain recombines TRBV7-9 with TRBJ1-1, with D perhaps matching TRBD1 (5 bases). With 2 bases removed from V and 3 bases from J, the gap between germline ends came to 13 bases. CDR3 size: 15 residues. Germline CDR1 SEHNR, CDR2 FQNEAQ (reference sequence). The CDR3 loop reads CASSLLTGGDTEAFF. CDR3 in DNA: TGTGCCAGCAGCTTACTCACGGGGGGGGACACTGAAGCTTTCTTT.

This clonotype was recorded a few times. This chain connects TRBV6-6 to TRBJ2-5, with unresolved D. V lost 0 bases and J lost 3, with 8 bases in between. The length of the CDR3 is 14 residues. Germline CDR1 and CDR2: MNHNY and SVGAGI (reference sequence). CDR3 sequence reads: CASSYSGMKETQYF. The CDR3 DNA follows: TGTGCCAGCAGTTACTCAGGCATGAAAGAGACCCAGTACTTC.

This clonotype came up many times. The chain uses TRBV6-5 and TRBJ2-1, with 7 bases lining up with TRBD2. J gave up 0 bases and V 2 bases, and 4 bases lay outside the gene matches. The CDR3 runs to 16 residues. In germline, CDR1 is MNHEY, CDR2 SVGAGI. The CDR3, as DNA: TGTGCCAGCAGTTACGTGCGGGGGAGCTCCTACAATGAGCAGTTCTTC. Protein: CASSYVRGSSYNEQFF.

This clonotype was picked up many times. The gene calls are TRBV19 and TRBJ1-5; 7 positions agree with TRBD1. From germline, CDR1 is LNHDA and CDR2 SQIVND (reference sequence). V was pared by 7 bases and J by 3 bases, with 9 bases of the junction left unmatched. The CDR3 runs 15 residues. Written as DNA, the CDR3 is TGTGCCAGTAATCCCCCGGGACAGATCAATCAGCCCCAGCATTTT. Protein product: CASNPPGQINQPQHF. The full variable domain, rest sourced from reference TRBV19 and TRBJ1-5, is DGGITQSPKYLFRKEGQNVTLSCEQNLNHDAMYWYRQDPGQGLRLIYYSQIVNDFQKGDIAEGYSVSREKKESFPLTVTSAQKNPTAFYLCASNPPGQINQPQHFGDGTRLSIL.

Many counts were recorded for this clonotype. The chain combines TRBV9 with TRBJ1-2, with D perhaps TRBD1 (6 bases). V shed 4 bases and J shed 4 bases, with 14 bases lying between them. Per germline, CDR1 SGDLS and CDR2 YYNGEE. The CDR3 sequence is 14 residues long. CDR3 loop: CASSPRGPSYGYTF. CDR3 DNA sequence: TGTGCCAGCAGCCCCAGGGGACCGTCCTATGGCTACACCTTC.

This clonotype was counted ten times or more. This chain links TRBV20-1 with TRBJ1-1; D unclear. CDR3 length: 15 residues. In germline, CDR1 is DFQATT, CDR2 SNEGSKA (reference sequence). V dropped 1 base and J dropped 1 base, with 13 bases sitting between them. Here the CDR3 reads CSARARYGWNTEAFF. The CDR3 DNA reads TGCAGTGCTAGAGCGAGGTATGGTTGGAACACTGAAGCTTTCTTT.

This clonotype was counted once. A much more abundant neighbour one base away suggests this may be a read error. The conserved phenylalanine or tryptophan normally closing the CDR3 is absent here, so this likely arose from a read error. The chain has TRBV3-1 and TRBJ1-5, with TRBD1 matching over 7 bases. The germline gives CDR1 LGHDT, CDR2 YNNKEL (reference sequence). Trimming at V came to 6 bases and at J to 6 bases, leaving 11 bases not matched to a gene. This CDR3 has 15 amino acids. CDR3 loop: CASSPTGRSIQPQHI. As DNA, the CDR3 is TGTGCCAGCAGTCCGACAGGGCGTTCGATTCAGCCCCAGCATATT.

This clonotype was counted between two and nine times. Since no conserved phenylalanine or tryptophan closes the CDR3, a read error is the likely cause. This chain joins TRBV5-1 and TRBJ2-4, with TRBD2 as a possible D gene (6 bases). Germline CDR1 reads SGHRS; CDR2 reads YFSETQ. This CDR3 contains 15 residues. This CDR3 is CASSLWEDGKKIQYY. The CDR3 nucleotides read TGCGCCAGCAGCTTGTGGGAGGATGGCAAAAAAATTCAGTACTAC.

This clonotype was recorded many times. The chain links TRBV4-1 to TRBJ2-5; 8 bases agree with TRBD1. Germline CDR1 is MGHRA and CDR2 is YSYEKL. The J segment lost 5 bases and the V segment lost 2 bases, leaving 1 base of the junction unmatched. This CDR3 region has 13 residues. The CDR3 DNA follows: TGCGCCAGCAGCCAACAGGGGGCGGAGACCCAGTACTTC. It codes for CASSQQGAETQYF.

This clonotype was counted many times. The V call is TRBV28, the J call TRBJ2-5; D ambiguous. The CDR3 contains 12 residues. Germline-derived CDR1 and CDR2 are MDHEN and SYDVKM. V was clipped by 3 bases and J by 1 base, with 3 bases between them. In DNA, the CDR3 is TGTGCCAGCAGTTTGACCCAAGAGACCCAGTACTTC. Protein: CASSLTQETQYF.